This TCR beta chain stems from a study of radiation and T cells in renal cell carcinoma. Study results and limitations: In blood, top tumor clones expanded by 2 weeks, shrinking by 4. Baseline intratumoral clonotype presence is unknown without pretreatment biopsies.

Some clones are missing from TCRdb's copy, which holds only in-frame ones; the method was immunoSEQ multiplex PCR. This sample yields about 150,000 clones, of which about 85% are seen a single time; 4.1% belongs to the top ten. Time point denoted: baseline pretreatment blood. The treatment: 15 Gy SBRT to primary tumor, nephrectomy 4 weeks later. For this clone: No antigen is known for it.

This sequence was found in a woman in her 70s with renal cell carcinoma. This specimen was blood, taken from a patient whose treatment included radiotherapy and nephrectomy.

Written as DNA, the CDR3 is TGTGCCTGGAGGGGGCAGCAATACAATGAGCAGTTCTTC. Protein: CAWRGQQYNEQFF. The chain has TRBV30 and TRBJ2-1, with D maybe TRBD1 (5 bases). CDR1 GTSNPN and CDR2 SVGIG come from the germline V gene (reference sequence). V was trimmed by 3 bases and J by 4 bases, leaving 10 bases between them. This CDR3 is built from 13 residues.